This T cell receptor (beta chain) was observed in a study of blood T cell repertoires in COVID-19. The wider study: The United States, Italy and Spain supplied acute and convalescent COVID-19 samples.

The CDR3 runs 14 residues. Germline CDR1 is SGHNT and CDR2 is YYREEE (reference sequence). V lost 7 bases and J lost 4, with 17 bases in between. Per the study methods: Quantification of nucleated cells was approximated via reference gene primer amplification. Generated by immunoSEQ multiplex PCR, the TCRdb table keeps only in-frame clones and is missing some. V, J and clone size were drawn from that table, and D and trimming were deduced from the DNA. This sample has under 200,000 clones; 85% to 90% occur once, and the top ten carry about 7%. This clone was counted a single time. The rearrangement links TRBV5-4 to TRBJ2-5; weak D call: TRBD1 (5 bases). This TCR derives from a man aged 50-59 years with active or convalescent COVID-19. Sequenced sample: peripheral blood. The CDR3 sequence is CASQGGQNSETQYF. The CDR3 bases are TGTGCCAGCCAGGGCGGTCAAAATTCAGAGACCCAGTACTTC.